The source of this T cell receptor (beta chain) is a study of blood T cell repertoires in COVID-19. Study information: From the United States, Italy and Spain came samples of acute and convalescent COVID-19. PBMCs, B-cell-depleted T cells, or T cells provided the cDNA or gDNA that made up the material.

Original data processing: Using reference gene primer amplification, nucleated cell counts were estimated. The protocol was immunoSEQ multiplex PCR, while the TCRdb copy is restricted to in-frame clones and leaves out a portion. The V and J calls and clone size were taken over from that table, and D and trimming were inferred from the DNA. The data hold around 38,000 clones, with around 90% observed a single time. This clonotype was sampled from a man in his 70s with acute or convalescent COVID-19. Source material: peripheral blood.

CDR3 sequence (DNA): TGTGCCAGCAGTTACTCGCAGACAGGGCCCTTGGCTTTCTTT. This sequence encodes CASSYSQTGPLAFF. This chain connects TRBV6-5 to TRBJ1-1; 7 positions agree with TRBD1. CDR3 length: 14 amino acids. V shed 0 bases, J shed 11 bases, and the junction held 9 bases outside the gene matches. The germline CDR1 and CDR2 sequences are MNHEY and SVGAGI.